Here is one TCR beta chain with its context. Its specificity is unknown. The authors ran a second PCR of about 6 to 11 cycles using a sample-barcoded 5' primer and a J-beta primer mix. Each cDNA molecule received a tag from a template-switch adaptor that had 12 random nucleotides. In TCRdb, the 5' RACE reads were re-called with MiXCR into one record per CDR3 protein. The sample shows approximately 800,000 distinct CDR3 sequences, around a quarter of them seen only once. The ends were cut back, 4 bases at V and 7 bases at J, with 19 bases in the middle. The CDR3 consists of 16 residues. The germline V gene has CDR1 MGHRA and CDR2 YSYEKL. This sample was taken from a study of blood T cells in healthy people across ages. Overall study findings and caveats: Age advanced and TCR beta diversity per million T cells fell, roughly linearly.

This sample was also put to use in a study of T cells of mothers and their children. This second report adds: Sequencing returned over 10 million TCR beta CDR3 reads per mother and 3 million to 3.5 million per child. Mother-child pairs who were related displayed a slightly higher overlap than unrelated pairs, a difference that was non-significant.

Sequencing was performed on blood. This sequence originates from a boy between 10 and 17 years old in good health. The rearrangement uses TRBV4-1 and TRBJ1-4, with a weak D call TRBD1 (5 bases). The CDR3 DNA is TGCGCCAGCAGCCGGACATTGCAGGGAAACCTTGAAAAACTGTTTTTT. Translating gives CASSRTLQGNLEKLFF.